This T cell receptor beta chain was recorded in a study of T-cell reconstitution after alpha-beta-depleted transplantation in children (dated by TCRdb to 2015 to 2016). The study in broad terms: T-cell immune reconstitution after TCRalphabeta/CD19-depleted allogeneic hematopoietic cell transplantation in children was quantitatively tracked in the study by means of TCR repertoire profiling. Broader findings and caveats from the paper: In some patients, the high TCRbeta diversity seen at day 60 was put down to recipient T cells and intrathymic progenitors that had survived conditioning. The frequencies of hyperexpanded clones fell over the following months, and after one year, T-cell counts and TCRbeta diversity were mostly attributed to newly produced T cells. The apparently early alphabetaT-cell count recovery about two months after transplant was reportedly dependent on only several hundred rapidly expanded clones derived from non-depleted graft cells.

Libraries came from PCR. The sequencer was an Illumina HiSeq 2500. TCR libraries were prepared with molecular barcoding, using unique molecular identifiers to normalize TCRbeta repertoire quantification. Clones were called with MiXCR by TCRdb after fastp trimmed the public reads at Q25, and only in-frame beta chains were retained. Identical CDR3 protein sequences are pooled into one entry, listed with their most common genes and DNA. The sample has 300,000 to 350,000 distinct CDR3 sequences on record, around 15% of them singletons. The top ten clonotypes cover about 41% of the sample. This clonotype was seen at least ten times. Its antigen is not yet known. No much larger clone is present one base from it, and per-base qualities are unavailable. Sample treatment or condition, as interpreted from the label and publication: allogeneic hematopoietic cell transplantation with graft depleted of TCRalphabeta T cells and CD19 B cells. Transplant recipients were children who received TCRalphabeta/CD19-depleted allogeneic hematopoietic cell grafts.

The starting material was PBMCs, mostly from graft donor cells, obtained 360 days after TCRalphabeta/CD19-depleted stem cell transplant. This clonotype originated in a male patient aged 2-9 years who had a stem cell transplant for acute lymphoblastic leukemia, so the T cells may come from the graft donor.

The CDR3 is CASSLGPGQSYEQYF. The nucleotide sequence is TGTGCCAGCAGCTTGGGGCCGGGACAGTCCTACGAGCAGTACTTC. In this chain, TRBV5-6 is recombined with TRBJ2-7, with TRBD1 identical over 7 junction bases. The germline V end is reduced by 0 bases and the J end by 1 base; junction bases left unmatched: 4. The CDR3, cysteine through phenylalanine, is 15 amino acids long. Just the 45-base CDR3 DNA is kept, in frame starting at base 1. Per the germline V gene, SGHDT is the CDR1 and YYEEEE is the CDR2.